This TCR beta chain derives from a study of cytomegalovirus exposure and HLA in healthy donors. The V gene's germline CDR1 is MNHEY and CDR2 SMNVEV (reference sequence). The CDR3 sequence is 17 residues long. Germline trimming cut 2 bases from V and 1 base from J; bases unmatched to any gene: 7. Vbeta (60) and Jbeta (13) primers were used in the PCR. Profiled with immunoSEQ multiplex PCR; TCRdb holds only in-frame clones, not every one. The sample includes under 150,000 clones, 63% of them seen just once. This clone was detected once. Material for sequencing was PBMCs. This rearrangement joins TRBV27 to TRBJ1-1; 10 bases map to TRBD1. The receptor was derived from a man aged 40-50 years in good health and CMV-seropositive. CDR3 loop: CASSLGGQGLRNTEAFF. The CDR3 bases are TGTGCCAGCAGTTTAGGGGGACAGGGGTTGCGGAACACTGAAGCTTTCTTT.